This paragraph covers one T cell receptor beta chain sequence. The antigen is unknown. These data belong to a study of T cell responses to AZD1222 COVID-19 vaccine. The overall study: It was second doses at about 4 or about 12 weeks that were pooled.

Findings and limits, study-wide: At 160-218 and 743-854, vaccine-associated CD4 TCRs were dominant, and they spanned spike. Clonal diversity may have been underestimated in mostly white British donors.

Clones were sequenced by immunoSEQ multiplex PCR, and TCRdb holds only the in-frame ones, with some missing. The data contain 95,000 to 150,000 clones, around 89% of them seen just once; the ten biggest clones take up about 3%. V lost 1 base to trimming and J lost 8 bases, with 11 bases between them. The CDR3 runs to 13 residues. Germline V gene lookup returns CDR1 SGHTA and CDR2 FQGNSA. V and J are TRBV7-2 and TRBJ1-1; possible D gene TRBD1, 5 bases. The TCR originated in an adult in good health. The material was peripheral blood, obtained on day 0 of AZD1222 vaccination. The CDR3 protein is CASSLGVGVEAFF. The CDR3, as DNA: TGTGCCAGCAGCTTAGGGGTAGGGGTAGAAGCTTTCTTT.